One and the same sample provided the 21 T cell receptor beta chains below, sequenced in a study of T cell responses to AZD1222 COVID-19 vaccine. Sequencing was performed with immunoSEQ multiplex PCR; in TCRdb, only in-frame clones are kept and a portion is missing. The data hold nearly 110,000 clones, with about 89% observed a single time. The sample here was peripheral blood, taken on day 0 of AZD1222 vaccination. All receptors come from an adult in good health.

The chain employs TRBV12-3 or TRBV12-4 and TRBJ2-7; D assignment may be TRBD1 or TRBD2 (5 bases each). The CDR3 has 13 residues. V lost 3 bases to trimming and J lost 5 bases, with 11 bases between them. The CDR3 sequence is CASSFEGINEQYF. CDR3 coding DNA: TGTGCCAGCAGTTTTGAGGGGATCAACGAGCAGTACTTC.

This chain joins TRBV6-5 and TRBJ2-5, with TRBD1 matching 11 bases. Per germline, CDR1 MNHEY and CDR2 SVGAGI. Trimming at V came to 0 bases and at J to 2 bases, leaving 2 bases not matched to a gene. This CDR3 spans 16 amino acids. CDR3 in DNA: TGTGCCAGCAGTTACTCAGGGACAGGGGGACAAGAGACCCAGTACTTC. Amino acids: CASSYSGTGGQETQYF.

The chain has TRBV7-2 and TRBJ2-3; TRBD2 matches 11 bases. There are 17 residues in the CDR3. Germline-derived CDR1 and CDR2 are SGHTA and FQGNSA. V dropped 1 base and J dropped 4; count of bases not matched to a gene: 7. This chain's CDR3 is CASSLVGTSGSSDTQYF. DNA of the CDR3: TGTGCCAGCAGCTTAGTCGGAACTAGCGGGAGCTCAGATACGCAGTATTTT.

The chain has TRBV28 and TRBJ1-2; TRBD1 matches 9 bases. Per the germline V gene, CDR1 is MDHEN and CDR2 is SYDVKM. Germline trimming cut 5 bases from V and 4 bases from J; bases unmatched to any gene: 5. CDR3 length equals 14 residues. This chain's CDR3 is CASSPGQGPYGYTF. CDR3 sequence (DNA): TGTGCCAGCAGTCCCGGACAGGGGCCCTATGGCTACACCTTC.

The chain has TRBV30 and TRBJ1-5; TRBD1 matches at 8 bases. V shed 2 bases and J 8 bases; nucleotides not matched to a gene: 11. The CDR3 covers 15 residues. CDR1 GTSNPN and CDR2 SVGIG come from the germline V gene (reference sequence). This CDR3 reads CAWSFPDRALKPQHF. Written as DNA, the CDR3 is TGTGCCTGGAGTTTCCCGGACAGGGCGCTTAAGCCCCAGCATTTT.

The chain employs TRBV19 and TRBJ2-3; D ambiguous. The CDR3 is 11 amino acids. V gave up 4 bases and J gave up 7 bases, with 6 bases separating them. Germline V CDR1 and CDR2: LNHDA, SQIVND (reference sequence). The CDR3 DNA reads TGTGCCAGTAGTAATACATATACGCAGTATTTT. Translation: CASSNTYTQYF.

The genes are TRBV14 and TRBJ2-7; no clear D. The CDR3 totals 12 residues. V lost 4 bases to trimming and J lost 2 bases, with 6 bases between them. The germline CDR1 and CDR2 sequences are SGHDN and FVKESK. CDR3 sequence: CASSPGPYEQYF. CDR3 bases: TGTGCCAGCAGCCCGGGCCCCTACGAGCAGTACTTC.

The rearrangement uses TRBV5-6 and TRBJ1-2; no firm D call. Germline V CDR1 and CDR2: SGHDT, YYEEEE. V was clipped by 1 base and J by 8 bases, with 15 bases between them. The CDR3 runs to 14 residues. The CDR3 loop is CASSLYRTRMGYTF. DNA of the CDR3: TGTGCCAGCAGCTTGTACCGGACGCGCATGGGCTACACCTTC.

The chain recombines TRBV4-1 with TRBJ2-3, with D possibly matching TRBD2 (5 bases). The V and J ends lost 4 bases and 5 bases respectively, with 13 bases between them. CDR1 MGHRA and CDR2 YSYEKL come from the germline V gene. The CDR3 runs 14 residues. The CDR3 bases are TGCGCCAGCAGCCCTGGAACTAGGAGAGATACGCAGTATTTT. This codes for CASSPGTRRDTQYF.

The gene calls are TRBV2 and TRBJ2-1; possible D gene TRBD1, 6 bases. V was pared by 2 bases and J by 7 bases, with 12 bases between. This CDR3 is built from 14 residues. From germline, CDR1 is SNHLY and CDR2 FYNNEI. This CDR3 is CASSEWAGANEQFF. The CDR3 DNA sequence: TGTGCCAGCAGTGAATGGGCAGGGGCGAATGAGCAGTTCTTC.

This chain joins TRBV28 and TRBJ2-7; D might be TRBD1 or TRBD2, each matching 5 bases. Looked up from germline, CDR1 is MDHEN and CDR2 is SYDVKM. Deletions cut 5 bases from V and 5 bases from J, with 13 bases between. The CDR3 consists of 13 residues. CDR3 coding DNA: TGTGCCAGCAGTCCTGGGACCCTCGACGAGCAGTACTTC. It specifies CASSPGTLDEQYF.

The chain couples TRBV19 to TRBJ2-4, with D possibly matching TRBD1 (6 bases). Germline CDR1 is LNHDA and CDR2 is SQIVND (reference sequence). Trimming left V 6 bases short and J 0 bases short, with 12 bases between. The CDR3 loop spans 15 amino acids. The CDR3 here is CASSHRQVAKNIQYF. The CDR3 region has the DNA TGTGCCAGTAGCCACCGACAGGTAGCCAAAAACATTCAGTACTTC.

This chain joins TRBV7-9 and TRBJ1-1; 8 nucleotides line up with TRBD1. Per the germline V gene, CDR1 is SEHNR and CDR2 is FQNEAQ (reference sequence). This CDR3 region has 12 residues. V lost 3 bases and J lost 7; bases outside the gene matches: 1. The CDR3 reads CASSFTGGEAFF. The CDR3 bases are TGTGCCAGCAGCTTTACAGGGGGTGAAGCTTTCTTT. Full variable domain (missing parts from reference TRBV7-9 and TRBJ1-1): DTGVSQNPRHKITKRGQNVTFRCDPISEHNRLYWYRQTLGQGPEFLTYFQNEAQLEKSRLLSDRFSAERPKGSFSTLEIQRTEQGDSAMYLCASSFTGGEAFFGQGTRLTVV.

The chain combines TRBV7-2 with TRBJ1-2, with 10 bases lining up with TRBD1. The junction had 6 bases not matched to a gene; V was cut back by 2 bases and J by 6 bases. The CDR3 runs to 15 residues. CDR1 SGHTA and CDR2 FQGNSA come from the germline V gene. The CDR3 DNA reads TGTGCCAGCAGCTTAAGGGACAGGGGCGACAATGGCTACACCTTC. It encodes CASSLRDRGDNGYTF.

The rearrangement uses TRBV7-3 and TRBJ2-2, with D possibly being TRBD1 (6 bases). The germline V gene encodes CDR1 SGHTA and CDR2 FQGTGA. The germline V and J ends were trimmed by 2 bases and 1 base, with 14 bases remaining between them. This CDR3 spans 17 amino acids. The CDR3 region is CASSLQQGALNTGELFF. CDR3 sequence (DNA): TGTGCCAGCAGCTTACAACAGGGAGCCCTGAACACCGGGGAGCTGTTTTTT.

The CDR3 protein is CASSEPPGGRGLGQYF. The CDR3 DNA follows: TGTGCCAGCAGTGAACCCCCAGGCGGGAGGGGATTGGGGCAGTATTTT. The J gene is TRBJ2-3, the V gene TRBV25-1; 9 nucleotides align to TRBD2. Germline V lookup: CDR1 MGHDK, CDR2 SYGVNS. This CDR3 has 16 residues. Losses at the gene ends were 2 bases for V and 11 bases for J; bases not matched to a gene: 14.

CDR3 in amino acids: CASSFRSILGGDEKLFF. The CDR3 region has the DNA TGTGCCAGCAGTTTCCGATCCATTTTAGGGGGGGATGAAAAACTGTTTTTT. J is TRBJ1-4 and V is TRBV27; possible D gene TRBD1, 6 bases. The germline V gene has CDR1 MNHEY and CDR2 SMNVEV (reference sequence). The CDR3 consists of 17 residues. Trimming took 3 bases from V and 6 from J, leaving 20 bases between them.

CDR3 in amino acids: CASSLVGGGTQYF. The CDR3 DNA sequence: TGTGCCAGCAGCTTAGTCGGAGGGGGTACGCAGTATTTT. This sequence joins TRBV7-9 and TRBJ2-3; D is possibly TRBD1 or TRBD2 (6 bases each). This CDR3 has 13 amino acids. Trimming left V 1 base short and J 8 bases short, with 10 bases between. Germline V gene data show CDR1 as SEHNR and CDR2 as FQNEAQ (reference sequence).

Details on this clone: Compared with germline, one end of the junction differs, possibly owing to a read error. V gene TRBV6-6 combines with J gene TRBJ2-1; 8 nucleotides match TRBD2. The CDR3 is made up of 16 amino acids. The germline gives CDR1 MNHNY, CDR2 SVGAGI (reference sequence). CDR3 nucleotides: TGTGCAAGCAAGGAATCTGGGACTAGGGGGATTGATGAGCAGTTCTTC. Residues: CASKESGTRGIDEQFF.

This rearrangement joins TRBV6-5 to TRBJ2-5; D call uncertain. The ends were cut back, 2 bases at V and 2 bases at J, with 3 bases in the middle. Germline loops: CDR1 MNHEY, CDR2 SVGAGI. The CDR3 runs 12 residues. The CDR3, as DNA: TGTGCCAGCAGTTACGGGCAAGAGACCCAGTACTTC. Its translation: CASSYGQETQYF.

The chain employs TRBV2 and TRBJ2-7, with 8 bases identical to TRBD1. CDR3 length: 13 residues. Germline assignment: CDR1 SNHLY and CDR2 FYNNEI. V was pared by 6 bases and J by 1 base, with 2 bases of the junction left unmatched. CDR3 nucleotide sequence: TGTGCCAGCAGGACAGGGGCGTCCTACGAGCAGTACTTC. Amino acids: CASRTGASYEQYF.